The entry below gives a single TCR beta chain sequence along with its context. Its antigen has not been determined. Per-base qualities were not stored, and no clone one base away is much larger. The data belong to a study of post-analysis software for immune sequencing data (dated by TCRdb to 2015 to 2017). About the investigation overall: Disease courses on record covered relapsing-remitting, secondary progressive and progressive-relapsing multiple sclerosis, though some patients had no subtype annotation. Patient repertoires were compared against roughly 12 previously published healthy control repertoires from donors aged 6 to 25 years. A subset of samples was prepared in parallel using single-end sample barcoding, then pooled and co-amplified after Illumina adapter ligation.

Study-level results and caveats: Direct clustering with F measure showed strong co-clustering of samples prepared in the same batch, prompting a batch-effect correction. The control group was slightly older than the multiple sclerosis patient group. Normalized Chao1 diversity was significantly lower in multiple sclerosis patients than controls, suggesting substantial peripheral T-cell clonal expansion.

The protocol used for the library was PCR. The sample was run on an Illumina HiSeq 2500. To reduce PCR and sequencing biases, unique molecular identifiers were built into the TCR beta cDNA libraries. Per 1 to 10 million input T cells, approximately 500,000 cDNA molecules were obtained, such that each molecule approximated one T cell. Patient libraries were prepared and sequenced with the same protocol used for the earlier healthy control dataset. Within a given batch, samples were prepared together, multiplexed and sequenced on the same HiSeq lane. In the paper's pipeline: Raw barcoded reads were processed with MIGEC, and single-read molecular identifier groups were discarded before consensus assembly and CDR3 extraction. Clonotype tables were post-analysed with VDJtools, and diversity was normalized by down-sampling all datasets to the smallest sample size. Repertoire overlap clustering matched CDR3 amino acid but not nucleotide sequences to correct batch-related cross-sample contamination. The public sequencing data were trimmed at Q25 with fastp and processed into clonotypes with MiXCR by TCRdb, which kept only in-frame beta chains. Entries are consolidated by CDR3 protein sequence, retaining the most common genes and DNA. It is TCRdb's table, rather than the study itself, that gives the V and J calls and clone size. The sample yields around 440,000 distinct CDR3 sequences; over 35% were counted once. The ten largest clones add up to around 10% of the sample.

To demonstrate the VDJtools post-analysis software, the study profiled TCR beta repertoires from the peripheral blood of 13 young patients with multiple sclerosis. Multiple sclerosis patients were children and adolescents aged roughly 6 to 17 years. The sequencing sample was made of blood. The clonotype comes from a girl between 10 and 17 years old with multiple sclerosis.

CDR3 reads: CASSPDISGSYNEQFF. At the DNA level, the sequence is TGCGCCAGCAGCCCTGATATTAGCGGGAGTTACAATGAGCAGTTCTTC. Rearrangement joined TRBV5-1 to TRBJ2-1, with TRBD2 identical over 9 junction bases. In the germline V gene, CDR1 corresponds to SGHRS and CDR2 to YFSETQ. V and J are trimmed by 4 bases and 4 bases, and the gene matches miss 9 bases of the junction. The CDR3 runs 16 amino acids, cysteine and phenylalanine included. Just CDR3 DNA is preserved here, 48 bases in frame from base 1.